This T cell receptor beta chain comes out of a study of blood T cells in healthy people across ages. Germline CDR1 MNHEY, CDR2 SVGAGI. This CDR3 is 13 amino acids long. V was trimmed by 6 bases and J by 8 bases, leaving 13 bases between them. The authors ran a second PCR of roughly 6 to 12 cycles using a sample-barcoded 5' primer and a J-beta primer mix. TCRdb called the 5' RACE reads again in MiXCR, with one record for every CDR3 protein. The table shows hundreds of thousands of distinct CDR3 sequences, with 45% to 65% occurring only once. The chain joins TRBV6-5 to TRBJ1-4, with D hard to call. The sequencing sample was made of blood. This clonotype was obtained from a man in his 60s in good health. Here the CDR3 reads CASSPAGQEKLFF. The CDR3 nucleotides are TGTGCCAGCAGCCCCGCGGGCCAAGAAAAACTGTTTTTT.